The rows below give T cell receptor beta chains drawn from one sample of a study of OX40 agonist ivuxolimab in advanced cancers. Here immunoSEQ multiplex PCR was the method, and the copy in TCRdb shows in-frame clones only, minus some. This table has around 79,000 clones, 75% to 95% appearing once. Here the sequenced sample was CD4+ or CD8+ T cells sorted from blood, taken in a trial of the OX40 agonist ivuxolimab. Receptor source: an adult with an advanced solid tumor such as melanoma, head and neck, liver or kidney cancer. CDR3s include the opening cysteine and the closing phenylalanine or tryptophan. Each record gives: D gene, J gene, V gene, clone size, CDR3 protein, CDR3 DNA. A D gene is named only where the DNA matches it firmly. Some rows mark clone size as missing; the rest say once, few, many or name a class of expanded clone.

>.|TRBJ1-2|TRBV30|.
CAWKVQGGYGYTF
TGTGCCTGGAAGGTACAGGGCGGCTATGGCTACACCTTC
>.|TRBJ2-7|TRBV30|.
CAWRETGRANEQYF
TGTGCCTGGAGGGAAACGGGACGAGCCAACGAGCAGTACTTC
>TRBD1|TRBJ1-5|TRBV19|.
CASSIRQGGGSNQPQHF
TGTGCCAGTAGTATTCGACAAGGAGGGGGCAGCAATCAGCCCCAGCATTTT
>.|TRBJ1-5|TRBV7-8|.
CASSPWADQPQHF
TGTGCCAGCAGCCCCTGGGCTGACCAGCCCCAGCATTTT
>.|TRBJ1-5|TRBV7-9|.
CASSAQGGQPQHF
TGTGCCAGCAGCGCCCAGGGAGGTCAGCCCCAGCATTTT
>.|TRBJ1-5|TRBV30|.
CAWSVKGSNQPQHF
TGTGCCTGGAGTGTAAAGGGGAGCAATCAGCCCCAGCATTTT
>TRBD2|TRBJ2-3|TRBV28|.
CASSSRTGRGGALTSGSMDTQYF
TGTGCCAGCAGTTCCCGAACGGGTCGGGGAGGGGCCCTTACTAGCGGGAGTATGGATACGCAGTATTTT
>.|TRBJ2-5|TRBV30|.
CAWVAGRKTQYF
TGTGCCTGGGTGGCGGGGCGGAAGACCCAGTACTTC
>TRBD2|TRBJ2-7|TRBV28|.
CASSRRLAGGSLPGEQYF
TGTGCCAGCAGTCGACGACTAGCGGGAGGGAGTTTGCCGGGCGAGCAGTACTTC
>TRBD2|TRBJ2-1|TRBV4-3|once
CASSRGLAGYNEQFF
TGCGCCAGCAGCCGGGGACTAGCTGGTTACAATGAGCAGTTCTTC
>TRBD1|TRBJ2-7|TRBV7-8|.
CASSLQGELAEQYF
TGTGCCAGCAGCTTACAGGGGGAGCTGGCCGAGCAGTACTTC
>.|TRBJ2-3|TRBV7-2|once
CASSLGFGASTDTQYF
TGTGCCAGCAGCTTAGGATTTGGGGCTAGCACAGATACGCAGTATTTT
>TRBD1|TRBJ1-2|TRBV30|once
CAWNGQGEGYTF
TGTGCCTGGAATGGACAGGGGGAAGGCTACACCTTC
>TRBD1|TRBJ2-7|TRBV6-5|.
CASSSFGQGRNEQYF
TGTGCCAGCAGTTCCTTCGGACAGGGAAGGAACGAGCAGTACTTC
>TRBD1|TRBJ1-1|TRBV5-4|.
CASSAGTGGAGNTEAFF
TGTGCCAGCAGCGCCGGGACAGGGGGCGCCGGCAACACTGAAGCTTTCTTT
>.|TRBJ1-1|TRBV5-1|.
CASSLEGHLNTEAFF
TGCGCCAGCAGCTTGGAGGGACACCTGAACACTGAAGCTTTCTTT
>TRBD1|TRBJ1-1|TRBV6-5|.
CASRETGETEAFF
TGTGCCAGCAGAGAAACAGGGGAGACTGAAGCTTTCTTT
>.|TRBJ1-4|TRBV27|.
CASRSGDRYEKLFF
TGTGCCAGCAGGAGTGGAGACCGATATGAAAAACTGTTTTTT
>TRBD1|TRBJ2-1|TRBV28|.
CASSFGQAKFF
TGTGCCAGCAGTTTTGGACAGGCAAAGTTCTTC
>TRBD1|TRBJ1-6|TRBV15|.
CATSREDRGSPLHF
TGTGCCACCAGCAGAGAGGACAGGGGTTCACCCCTCCACTTT
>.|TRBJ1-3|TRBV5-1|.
CASSLDAVLNTIYF
TGCGCCAGCAGCTTGGATGCCGTCCTAAACACCATATATTTT
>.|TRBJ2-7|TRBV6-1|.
CASSDGPYEQYF
TGTGCCAGCAGTGATGGCCCCTACGAGCAGTACTTC
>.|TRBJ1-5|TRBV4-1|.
CASIETVLKPQHF
TGCGCCAGCATCGAGACAGTTTTAAAGCCCCAGCATTTT
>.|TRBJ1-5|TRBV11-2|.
CASSEEDQPQHF
TGTGCCAGCAGCGAGGAAGATCAGCCCCAGCATTTT
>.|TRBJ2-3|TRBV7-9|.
CASSSLASMGGDTQYF
TGTGCCAGCAGCTCCTTGGCGTCTATGGGGGGAGATACGCAGTATTTT
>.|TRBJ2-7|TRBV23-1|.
CASSQSEDSSYEQYF
TGCGCCAGCAGTCAATCGGAGGACAGCTCCTACGAGCAGTACTTC